The sequence of this T cell receptor beta chain was determined in a study of PD-1 blockade in classical Hodgkin lymphoma (dated by TCRdb to the early 2020s). About the investigation overall: Nivolumab dosing was 3 mg/kg intravenously every 2 weeks, continuing until either disease progression or unacceptable toxicity. The study used CyTOF and TCR beta sequencing to define a peripheral blood immune signature of response to PD-1 blockade in classical Hodgkin lymphoma.

Looking up the germline V gene yields CDR1 SGDLS and CDR2 YYNGEE. The CDR3 contains 15 residues, cysteine and phenylalanine counted. The retained sequence is limited to the CDR3, 45 bases, with the frame set at the first base. V is pruned by 3 bases and J by 2 bases, leaving 4 bases of the junction without a gene match. As for this clone: Its antigen is still unknown. Base qualities are not at hand, and no much larger clone is one base apart.

The time point label of this sample denotes: cycle 2 day 1 (C2D1) of nivolumab. Every trial patient had relapsed following autologous stem cell transplantation, and prior brentuximab vedotin exposure was what differed among cohorts A, B and C. The trial cohort comprised about 60 patients with relapsed/refractory classical Hodgkin lymphoma whose best overall responses were complete response, partial response or progressive disease. In the multi-cohort phase II CheckMate 205 trial, trial patients received single-agent nivolumab. Best overall response was determined by an independent review committee according to the 2007 International Working Group response criteria. Trial PBMCs were collected just before the start of nivolumab (C1D1) and during therapy at cycle 2 day 1 and cycle 4 day 1. Peripheral blood was collected in 8 mL Vacutainer Cell Preparation Tubes, from which PBMCs were isolated by centrifugation and then cryopreserved.

Overall study outcomes, separate from this receptor: Trial patients achieving complete response had baseline diversity similar to newly diagnosed patients, whereas partial responders and progressors had significantly lower diversity. A significant rise by C4D1 was seen in CD4+ but not CD8+ TCR diversity (p=0.0027 vs p=0.16), with the rise being most apparent in complete responders (p=0.02). The study was limited to a single clinical trial cohort, and causes of repertoire differences, possibly disease activity or prior therapy, remained undefined. Baseline TCR diversity was reported to be lower in newly diagnosed patients than in healthy donors and to be lower still in relapsed/refractory patients. Diversity was lower in patients who began nivolumab less than 1 year after ASCT, so these patients were left out of later analyses to avoid confounding by immune reconstitution.

The Qiagen DNeasy kit was used to extract genomic DNA from unsorted PBMCs and from the negatively selected CD4+ and CD8+ fractions. Amplification of TCR beta CDR3 regions was done by immunoSEQ multiplex PCR with primers that anneal to V and J segments. A synthetic immune receptor repertoire was used to minimize amplification bias, and any residual bias was removed computationally once sequencing was done. The original methods were these. Repertoire diversity was quantified as the Shannon entropy index using custom Python scripts. The unsorted, CD4+ and CD8+ repertoires were each analyzed separately, with the exception of combined analyses, where CD4+ and CD8+ sequences were merged in silico. Clonal expansion was defined as at least a 2-fold frequency increase after treatment relative to C1D1, with a pseudocount of 0.5 for undetected baseline clones. Clones with 0 or 1 copy at C1D1 were defined as singleton clones, while clones with 2 or more copies were defined as non-singleton clones. Clones expanded in unsorted samples were assigned a CD4+, CD8+ or unknown annotation through matching of protein sequences in sorted samples from the same patient. Wilcoxon tests on paired samples were used to test changes in diversity from C1D1 to C4D1. What TCRdb holds here is the immuneACCESS table cut down to in-frame rearrangements. Part of the clones is not present; checked against another copy, under half of the missing clones reflect an unresolved V gene, and the others are unexplained. The DNA gave D and trimming, while V, J and clone size come from that table. The sample table shows some 40,000 clones, and roughly two thirds are seen once. The ten largest clones represent 12% to 15% of the sample.

The rearrangement combines TRBV9 with TRBJ2-1, with TRBD1 identical over 8 junction bases. This receptor was identified in a human donor with classical Hodgkin lymphoma. The sample consisted of peripheral blood mononuclear cells (PBMCs), taken before the second cycle of nivolumab. The CDR3 is CASSATGEAYNEQFF. The sequenced DNA is TGTGCCAGCAGCGCGACAGGGGAGGCCTACAATGAGCAGTTCTTC. Outside the CDR3, residues come from the reference TRBV9 and TRBJ2-1 proteins, so the full variable domain is: DSGVTQTPKHLITATGQRVTLRCSPRSGDLSVYWYQQSLDQGLQFLIQYYNGEERAKGNILERFSAQQFPDLHSELNLSSLELGDSALYFCASSATGEAYNEQFFGPGTRLTVL.